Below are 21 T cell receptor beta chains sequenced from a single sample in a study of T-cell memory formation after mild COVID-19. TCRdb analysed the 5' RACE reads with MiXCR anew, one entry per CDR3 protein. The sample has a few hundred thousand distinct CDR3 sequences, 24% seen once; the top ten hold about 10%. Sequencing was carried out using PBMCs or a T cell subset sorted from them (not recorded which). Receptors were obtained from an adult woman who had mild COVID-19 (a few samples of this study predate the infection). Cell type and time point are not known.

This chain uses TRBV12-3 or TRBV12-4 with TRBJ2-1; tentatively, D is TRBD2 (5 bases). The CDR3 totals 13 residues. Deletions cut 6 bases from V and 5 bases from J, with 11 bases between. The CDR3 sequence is CASRALADNEQFF. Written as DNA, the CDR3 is TGTGCCAGCAGGGCTCTAGCAGACAATGAGCAGTTCTTC.

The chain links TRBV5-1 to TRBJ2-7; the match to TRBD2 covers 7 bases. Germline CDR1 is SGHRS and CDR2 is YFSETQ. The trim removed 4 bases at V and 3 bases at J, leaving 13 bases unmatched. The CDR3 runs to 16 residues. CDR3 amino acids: CASSRGDGRENYEQYF. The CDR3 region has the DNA TGCGCCAGCAGCCGGGGGGACGGCAGGGAAAACTACGAGCAGTACTTC.

This chain's CDR3 is CASTQDDNYGYTF. CDR3 DNA sequence: TGTGCCAGCACCCAGGACGATAACTATGGCTACACCTTC. The chain carries TRBV6-6 and TRBJ1-2; no firm D call. The CDR3 runs 13 residues. V was cut by 7 bases and J by 1 base, with 10 bases left in between. Germline V gene sequence: CDR1 MNHNY, CDR2 SVGAGI (reference sequence).

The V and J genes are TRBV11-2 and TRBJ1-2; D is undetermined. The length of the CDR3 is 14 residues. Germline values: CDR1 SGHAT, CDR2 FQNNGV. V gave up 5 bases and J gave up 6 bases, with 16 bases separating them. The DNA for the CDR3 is TGTGCCAGCAGCCCCTTAGAGGGTCCCAATGGCTACACCTTC. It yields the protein CASSPLEGPNGYTF.

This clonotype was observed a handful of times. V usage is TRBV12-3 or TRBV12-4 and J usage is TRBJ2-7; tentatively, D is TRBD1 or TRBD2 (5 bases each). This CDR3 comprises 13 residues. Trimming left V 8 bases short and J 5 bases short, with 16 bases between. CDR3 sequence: CASSRGSGNEQYF. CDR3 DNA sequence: TGTGCCAGCTCGAGGGGAAGTGGGAACGAGCAGTACTTC.

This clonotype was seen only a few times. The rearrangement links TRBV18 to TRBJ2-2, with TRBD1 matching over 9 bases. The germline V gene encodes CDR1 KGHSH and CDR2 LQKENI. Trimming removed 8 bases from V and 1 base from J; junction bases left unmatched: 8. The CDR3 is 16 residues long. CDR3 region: CASPTGTGRNTGELFF. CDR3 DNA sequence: TGTGCCAGCCCCACGGGGACAGGGAGGAACACCGGGGAGCTGTTTTTT.

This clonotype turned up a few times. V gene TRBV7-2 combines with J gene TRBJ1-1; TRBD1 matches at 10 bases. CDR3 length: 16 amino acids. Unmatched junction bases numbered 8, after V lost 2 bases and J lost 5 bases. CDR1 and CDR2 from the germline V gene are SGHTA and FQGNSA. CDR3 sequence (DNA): TGTGCCAGCAGCTTATCCCGGCGGACAGGGGGTACTGAAGCTTTCTTT. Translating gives CASSLSRRTGGTEAFF.

The CDR3 DNA sequence: TGTGCCAGCAGCCGAGCGGCAGGGTCGGTTGGTGAGCAGTTCTTC. Translating it yields CASSRAAGSVGEQFF. This chain links TRBV7-2 with TRBJ2-1; either TRBD1 or TRBD2 may fit D (5 bases each). CDR1 and CDR2 (germline): SGHTA, FQGNSA. V lost 5 bases and J 9 bases, leaving 20 bases between the germline ends. The CDR3 length is 15 residues.

The CDR3 DNA is TGTGCCAGCACCTATTGGGGGGGCAATCAGCCCCAGCATTTT. It codes for CASTYWGGNQPQHF. The chain is built from TRBV6-6 and TRBJ1-5, with D perhaps matching TRBD1 (5 bases). The CDR3 length is 14 residues. V shed 7 bases and J shed 2 bases, with 12 bases lying between them. The V gene's germline CDR1 is MNHNY and CDR2 SVGAGI (reference sequence).

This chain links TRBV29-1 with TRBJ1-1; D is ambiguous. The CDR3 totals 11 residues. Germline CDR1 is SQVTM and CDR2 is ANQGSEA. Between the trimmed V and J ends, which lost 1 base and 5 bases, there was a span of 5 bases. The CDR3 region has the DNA TGCAGCGTTGAAGGGAAGACTGAAGCTTTCTTT. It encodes CSVEGKTEAFF.

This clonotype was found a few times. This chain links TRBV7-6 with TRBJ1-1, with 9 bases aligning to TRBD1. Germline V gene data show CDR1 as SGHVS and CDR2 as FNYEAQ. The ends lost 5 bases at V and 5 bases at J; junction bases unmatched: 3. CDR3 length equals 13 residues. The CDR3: CASSGGTGTEAFF. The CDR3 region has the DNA TGTGCCAGCAGCGGGGGGACAGGGACTGAAGCTTTCTTT. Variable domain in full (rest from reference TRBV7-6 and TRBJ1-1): GAGVSQSPRYKVTKRGQDVALRCDPISGHVSLYWYRQALGQGPEFLTYFNYEAQQDKSGLPNDRFSAERPEGSISTLTIQRTEQRDSAMYRCASSGGTGTEAFFGQGTRLTVV.

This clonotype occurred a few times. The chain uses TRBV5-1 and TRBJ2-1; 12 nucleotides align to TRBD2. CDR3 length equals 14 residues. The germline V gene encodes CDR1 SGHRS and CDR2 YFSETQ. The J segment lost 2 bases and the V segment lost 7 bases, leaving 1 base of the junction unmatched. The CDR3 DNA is TGCGCCAGCCGACTAGCGGGGGCCTACAATGAGCAGTTCTTC. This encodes CASRLAGAYNEQFF.

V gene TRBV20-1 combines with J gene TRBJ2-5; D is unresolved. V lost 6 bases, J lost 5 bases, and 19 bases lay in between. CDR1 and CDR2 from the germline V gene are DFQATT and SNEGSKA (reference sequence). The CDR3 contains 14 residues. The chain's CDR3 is CSASRAQRRETQYF. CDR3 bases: TGCAGTGCGAGTAGGGCGCAACGGCGGGAGACCCAGTACTTC.

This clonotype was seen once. The CDR3 nucleotides are TGTGCCAGCAGCATATCTGGACAGGCTGGCTACGAGCAGTACTTC. It encodes CASSISGQAGYEQYF. The genes are TRBV11-3 and TRBJ2-7; TRBD1 aligns across 7 bases. Losses at the gene ends were 5 bases for V and 3 bases for J; bases not matched to a gene: 10. The CDR3 consists of 15 residues. The germline gives CDR1 SGHNT, CDR2 YENEEA.

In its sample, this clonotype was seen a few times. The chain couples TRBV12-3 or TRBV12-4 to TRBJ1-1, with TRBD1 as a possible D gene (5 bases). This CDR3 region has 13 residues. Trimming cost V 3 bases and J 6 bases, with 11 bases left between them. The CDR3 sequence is CASSFRVGPEAFF. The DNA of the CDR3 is TGTGCCAGCAGTTTCAGGGTTGGCCCTGAAGCTTTCTTT.

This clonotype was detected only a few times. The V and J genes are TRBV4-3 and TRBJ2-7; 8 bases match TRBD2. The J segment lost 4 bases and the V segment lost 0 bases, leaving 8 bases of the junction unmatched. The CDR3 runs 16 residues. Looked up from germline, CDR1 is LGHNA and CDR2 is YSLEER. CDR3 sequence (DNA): TGCGCCAGCAGCCAAGATTGGACTAGCCCCCAATACGAGCAGTACTTC. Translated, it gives CASSQDWTSPQYEQYF.

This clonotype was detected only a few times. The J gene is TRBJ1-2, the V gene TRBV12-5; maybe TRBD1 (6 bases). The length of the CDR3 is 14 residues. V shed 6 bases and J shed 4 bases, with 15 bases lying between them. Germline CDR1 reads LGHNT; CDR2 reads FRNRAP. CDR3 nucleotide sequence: TGTGCTAGTGGCGCACAGGGAACCATCTATGGCTACACCTTC. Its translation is CASGAQGTIYGYTF.

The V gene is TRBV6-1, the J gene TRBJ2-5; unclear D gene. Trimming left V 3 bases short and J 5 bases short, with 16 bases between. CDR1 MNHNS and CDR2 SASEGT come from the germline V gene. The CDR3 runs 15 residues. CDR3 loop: CASSDGRPSRETQYF. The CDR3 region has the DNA TGTGCCAGCAGTGACGGCCGCCCTTCAAGGGAGACCCAGTACTTC.

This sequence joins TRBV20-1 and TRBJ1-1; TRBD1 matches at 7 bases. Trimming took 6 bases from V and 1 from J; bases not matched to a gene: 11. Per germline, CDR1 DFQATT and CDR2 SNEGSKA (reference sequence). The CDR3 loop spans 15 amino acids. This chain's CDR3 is CSALPQGWANTEAFF. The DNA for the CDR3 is TGCAGTGCGCTCCCACAGGGGTGGGCGAACACTGAAGCTTTCTTT.

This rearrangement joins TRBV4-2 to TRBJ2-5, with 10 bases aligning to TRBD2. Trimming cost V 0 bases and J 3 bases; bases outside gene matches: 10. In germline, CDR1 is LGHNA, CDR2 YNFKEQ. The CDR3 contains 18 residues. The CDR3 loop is CASSQDQIAGGIEETQYF. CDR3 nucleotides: TGTGCCAGCAGCCAAGATCAGATAGCGGGGGGTATCGAAGAGACCCAGTACTTC.

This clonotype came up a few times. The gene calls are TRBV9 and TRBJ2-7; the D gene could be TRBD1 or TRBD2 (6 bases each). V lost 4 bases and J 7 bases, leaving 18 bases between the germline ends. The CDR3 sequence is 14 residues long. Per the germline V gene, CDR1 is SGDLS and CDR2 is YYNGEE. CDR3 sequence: CASSLGGPTGEQYF. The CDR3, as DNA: TGTGCCAGCAGCCTGGGGGGCCCAACCGGGGAGCAGTACTTC.